Listed here are 22 T cell receptor beta chains from one sample, sequenced in a study of blood T cell repertoires in COVID-19. The assay was immunoSEQ multiplex PCR, and TCRdb's table has in-frame clones only and misses some. The table includes fewer than 200,000 clones, around 82% detected once. The sequencing sample was made of PBMCs or T cells enriched from blood (not recorded which). These receptors all stem from a woman aged 55-70 years with acute COVID-19.

The chain couples TRBV15 to TRBJ1-4; D is unclear. Germline CDR1 reads LNHNV; CDR2 reads YYDKDF (reference sequence). V was shortened by 3 bases and J by 8 bases, with 10 bases between the two germline ends. This CDR3 has 13 residues. CDR3 DNA sequence: TGTGCCACCAGCAGCCCCCAGGTCGAAAAACTGTTTTTT. The encoded protein is CATSSPQVEKLFF.

The V call is TRBV19, the J call TRBJ1-5; D is ambiguous. Trimming left V 6 bases short and J 1 base short, with 13 bases between. CDR1 is LNHDA, CDR2 SQIVND, per germline (reference sequence). The CDR3 spans 15 residues. The CDR3 spells CASRTAGYSNQPQHF. The CDR3 DNA sequence: TGTGCCAGTAGGACGGCCGGGTACAGCAATCAGCCCCAGCATTTT.

The chain carries TRBV29-1 and TRBJ1-1; perhaps TRBD1 as D (6 bases). There are 14 residues in the CDR3. V lost 1 base and J lost 4, with 13 bases in between. The germline CDR1 and CDR2 sequences are SQVTM and ANQGSEA. The CDR3 reads CSVEVGGLRTEAFF. Written as DNA, the CDR3 is TGCAGCGTTGAAGTGGGGGGGCTGCGCACTGAAGCTTTCTTT.

On this clone: Different DNA sequences within this sample yield the same CDR3. This chain connects TRBV7-2 to TRBJ1-5; D perhaps matches TRBD1 (6 bases). Trimming took off 3 bases at V and 4 bases at J, with 10 bases between the two ends. The length of the CDR3 is 14 residues. Germline V gene lookup returns CDR1 SGHTA and CDR2 FQGNSA. As DNA, the CDR3 is TGTGCCAGCAGCTTGGAGGGGGGGAATCAGCCCCAGCATTTT. The encoded protein is CASSLEGGNQPQHF.

This chain joins TRBV30 and TRBJ1-5; D gene ambiguous. With 1 base removed from V and 6 bases from J, the gap between germline ends came to 10 bases. Germline lookup yields CDR1 GTSNPN and CDR2 SVGIG (reference sequence). This CDR3 has 13 amino acids. CDR3 DNA: TGTGCCTGGAGTGGCCGGGGTCGTCAGCCCCAGCATTTT. This gives the protein CAWSGRGRQPQHF. Combining the CDR3 with reference TRBV30 and TRBJ1-5 gives the whole variable domain SQTIHQWPATLVQPVGSPLSLECTVEGTSNPNLYWYRQAAGRGLQLLFYSVGIGQISSEVPQNLSASRPQDRQFILSSKKLLLSDSGFYLCAWSGRGRQPQHFGDGTRLSIL.

The chain has TRBV9 and TRBJ1-2, with no clear D. The CDR3 sequence is 16 residues long. V lost 0 bases and J lost 6, with 18 bases in between. CDR1 is SGDLS, CDR2 YYNGEE, per germline. The CDR3 region has the DNA TGTGCCAGCAGCGTAGCATCGAGGGAATTGAGTCATGGCTACACCTTC. It translates to CASSVASRELSHGYTF.

The count of this clone is one. This rearrangement joins TRBV4-3 to TRBJ1-6; D uncertain. This CDR3 has 16 amino acids. Trimming took off 1 base at V and 5 bases at J, with 12 bases between the two ends. The germline gives CDR1 LGHNA, CDR2 YSLEER. The CDR3: CASSQGRGINNSPLHF. The CDR3, as DNA: TGCGCCAGCAGCCAAGGGAGAGGAATTAATAATTCACCCCTCCACTTT.

V gene TRBV7-2 combines with J gene TRBJ1-1; 7 nucleotides align to TRBD1. The germline gives CDR1 SGHTA, CDR2 FQGNSA. V lost 4 bases to trimming and J lost 10 bases; unmatched junction nucleotides: 15. The CDR3 totals 15 residues. The DNA of the CDR3 is TGTGCCAGCAGCTGGGGGACAGCCACTGAAAACGGAGCTTTCTTT. Protein product: CASSWGTATENGAFF.

The V and J genes are TRBV9 and TRBJ2-1; TRBD2 matches 9 bases. Losses at the gene ends were 0 bases for V and 7 bases for J; bases not matched to a gene: 5. The CDR3 spans 15 residues. In germline, CDR1 is SGDLS, CDR2 YYNGEE. Here the CDR3 reads CASSVVEREDNEQFF. The CDR3, as DNA: TGTGCCAGCAGCGTAGTCGAGCGGGAGGATAATGAGCAGTTCTTC.

This chain links TRBV6-2 or TRBV6-3 with TRBJ1-2; TRBD1 aligns across 7 bases. Germline V gene sequence: CDR1 MNHEY, CDR2 SVGEGT. The trim removed 4 bases at V and 4 bases at J, leaving 9 bases unmatched. The length of the CDR3 is 15 residues. As DNA, the CDR3 is TGTGCCAGCAGTTCCTACAGGGGCTCCTCCTATGGCTACACCTTC. Protein sequence: CASSSYRGSSYGYTF.

The chain combines TRBV18 with TRBJ2-1; 9 nucleotides align to TRBD1. Germline values: CDR1 KGHSH, CDR2 LQKENI. The CDR3 is 15 amino acids. The trim removed 6 bases at V and 7 bases at J, leaving 10 bases unmatched. The CDR3 protein is CASSRGQGEGNEQFF. The CDR3 DNA is TGTGCCAGCTCGCGGGGACAGGGAGAGGGTAATGAGCAGTTCTTC. Together with reference TRBV18 and TRBJ2-1, the CDR3 gives the full variable domain: NAGVMQNPRHLVRRRGQEARLRCSPMKGHSHVYWYRQLPEEGLKFMVYLQKENIIDESGMPKERFSAEFPKEGPSILRIQQVVRGDSAAYFCASSRGQGEGNEQFFGPGTRLTVL.

This clone has just a few counts. The V gene is TRBV6-4, the J gene TRBJ2-7; tentative D call: TRBD1 (5 bases). Trimming stripped 10 bases from V and 1 base from J, with 11 bases between. Looked up from germline, CDR1 is MRHNA and CDR2 is SNTAGT. The CDR3 covers 12 residues. The DNA for the CDR3 is TGTGCCACCAACAGGCCTTCCTACGAGCAGTACTTC. It yields the protein CATNRPSYEQYF.

The chain carries TRBV5-1 and TRBJ2-6; perhaps TRBD1 as D (6 bases). CDR1 and CDR2 (germline): SGHRS, YFSETQ. Trimming stripped 0 bases from V and 9 bases from J, with 10 bases between. CDR3 size: 14 residues. The CDR3 DNA is TGCGCCAGCAGCTTGGGAGACAGGCTCAACGTCCTGACTTTC. The encoded protein is CASSLGDRLNVLTF.

J is TRBJ2-1 and V is TRBV7-2, with D perhaps matching TRBD2 (5 bases). With 1 base removed from V and 6 bases from J, the gap between germline ends came to 16 bases. CDR3 length equals 16 residues. The germline gives CDR1 SGHTA, CDR2 FQGNSA. The CDR3 DNA sequence: TGTGCCAGCAGCTTAGTACCGGTCCAGCGGCTCAATGAGCAGTTCTTC. It encodes CASSLVPVQRLNEQFF.

The chain uses TRBV4-1 and TRBJ2-1, with D uncertain. CDR1 MGHRA and CDR2 YSYEKL come from the germline V gene. Trimming shortened V by 0 bases and J by 10 bases, and 16 bases separated the two germline ends. The CDR3 is 15 residues long. CDR3 in amino acids: CASSQDGPPLDEQFF. The CDR3 DNA is TGCGCCAGCAGCCAAGATGGGCCTCCCCTCGACGAGCAGTTCTTC.

V gene TRBV28 combines with J gene TRBJ1-5; 7 nucleotides agree with TRBD1. The trim removed 8 bases at V and 7 bases at J, leaving 8 bases unmatched. Looked up from germline, CDR1 is MDHEN and CDR2 is SYDVKM. The CDR3 has 13 amino acids. CDR3 coding DNA: TGTGCCAGCCGGACAGGTTCTTGGCAGCCCCAGCATTTT. This sequence encodes CASRTGSWQPQHF.

This chain connects TRBV2 to TRBJ1-2, with D uncertain. Deletions cut 8 bases from V and 0 bases from J, with 19 bases between. This CDR3 contains 16 residues. Germline V gene sequence: CDR1 SNHLY, CDR2 FYNNEI. The CDR3 here is CASEPGLYLANYGYTF. For the CDR3, the DNA is TGTGCCAGCGAACCGGGTCTCTATTTAGCTAACTATGGCTACACCTTC.

This clone was counted only a few times. The chain links TRBV18 to TRBJ2-3; TRBD2 matches 16 bases. Trimming at V came to 3 bases and at J to 4 bases, leaving 1 base not matched to a gene. CDR1 KGHSH and CDR2 LQKENI come from the germline V gene. The CDR3 extends over 16 amino acids. The CDR3 DNA reads as TGTGCCAGCTCACCCGGGACTAGCGGGGGGGCAGATACGCAGTATTTT. It codes for CASSPGTSGGADTQYF. Using reference TRBV18 and TRBJ2-3 for the parts outside the CDR3, the full variable domain is NAGVMQNPRHLVRRRGQEARLRCSPMKGHSHVYWYRQLPEEGLKFMVYLQKENIIDESGMPKERFSAEFPKEGPSILRIQQVVRGDSAAYFCASSPGTSGGADTQYFGPGTRLTVL.

The chain carries TRBV9 and TRBJ1-3; 8 bases fit TRBD1. Germline assignment: CDR1 SGDLS and CDR2 YYNGEE. J gave up 8 bases and V 2 bases, and 3 bases lay outside the gene matches. CDR3 length: 13 residues. The CDR3 here is CASSVQGADTIYF. CDR3 nucleotides: TGTGCCAGCAGCGTGCAGGGGGCTGACACCATATATTTT.

The V call is TRBV19, the J call TRBJ2-7; TRBD2 matches at 12 bases. Germline V gives CDR1 LNHDA, CDR2 SQIVND (reference sequence). CDR3 length: 16 residues. Trimming took 4 bases from V and 6 from J; bases not matched to a gene: 10. This chain's CDR3 is CASSKKLAGGYSEQYF. In DNA, the CDR3 is TGTGCCAGTAGTAAAAAACTAGCGGGAGGTTATTCCGAGCAGTACTTC. Supplemented by reference TRBV19 and TRBJ2-7, the full variable domain reads DGGITQSPKYLFRKEGQNVTLSCEQNLNHDAMYWYRQDPGQGLRLIYYSQIVNDFQKGDIAEGYSVSREKKESFPLTVTSAQKNPTAFYLCASSKKLAGGYSEQYFGPGTRLTVT.

This clone was seen only once. The V gene is TRBV9, the J gene TRBJ2-7; a weak D match, TRBD1 (5 bases). There are 15 residues in the CDR3. CDR1 and CDR2 from the germline V gene are SGDLS and YYNGEE. V was clipped by 4 bases and J by 0 bases, with 14 bases between them. The CDR3 sequence: CASSRNHRSSYEQYF. The DNA of the CDR3 is TGTGCCAGCAGCAGGAACCACAGGAGCTCCTACGAGCAGTACTTC.

The chain combines TRBV27 with TRBJ1-2; 11 bases are a match to TRBD1. The CDR3 spans 13 residues. The germline V gene has CDR1 MNHEY and CDR2 SMNVEV (reference sequence). The trim removed 6 bases at V and 7 bases at J, leaving 4 bases unmatched. The CDR3 here is CASSGTGGGGYTF. CDR3 DNA sequence: TGTGCCAGCAGCGGGACAGGGGGGGGTGGCTACACCTTC.